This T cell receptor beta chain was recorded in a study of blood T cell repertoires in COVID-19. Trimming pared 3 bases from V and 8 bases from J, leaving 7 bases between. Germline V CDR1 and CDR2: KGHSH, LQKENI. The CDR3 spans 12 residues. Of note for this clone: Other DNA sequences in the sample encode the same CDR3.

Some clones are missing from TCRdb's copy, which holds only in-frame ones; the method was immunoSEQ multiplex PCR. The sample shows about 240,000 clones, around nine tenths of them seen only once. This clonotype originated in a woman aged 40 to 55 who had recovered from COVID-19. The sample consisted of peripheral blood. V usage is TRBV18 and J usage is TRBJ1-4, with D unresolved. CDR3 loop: CASSPGGEKLFF. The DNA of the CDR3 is TGTGCCAGCTCACCCGGAGGGGAAAAACTGTTTTTT.